Below are 14 T cell receptor beta chains sequenced from a single sample in a study of T-cell memory formation after mild COVID-19. TCRdb used MiXCR to reprocess the 5' RACE reads, holding one entry per CDR3 protein. The sample shows about 190,000 distinct CDR3 sequences, about 16% of them seen only once. The specimen sequenced was PBMCs or a T cell subset sorted from them (not recorded which). Receptors originate from an adult woman who had mild COVID-19 (a few samples of this study predate the infection). Cell type and time point are not known.

This clonotype has just a few counts. The rearrangement links TRBV11-2 to TRBJ2-1; D gene uncertain. CDR1 and CDR2 from the germline V gene are SGHAT and FQNNGV. V was trimmed by 5 bases and J by 8 bases, leaving 13 bases between them. This CDR3 is built from 13 residues. The CDR3 spells CASSRLSADEQFF. Here the CDR3 DNA reads TGTGCCAGCAGCCGATTATCGGCGGATGAGCAGTTCTTC.

This sequence joins TRBV5-1 and TRBJ1-1, with 9 bases matching TRBD1. Germline-derived CDR1 and CDR2 are SGHRS and YFSETQ. Germline trimming cut 5 bases from V and 5 bases from J; bases unmatched to any gene: 10. The CDR3 is 15 residues long. CDR3 coding DNA: TGCGCCAGCAGGACAACAGGGACAGGGCGGACTGAAGCTTTCTTT. As protein: CASRTTGTGRTEAFF.

Many counts were recorded for this clonotype. This rearrangement joins TRBV30 to TRBJ2-7; 7 bases map to TRBD1. The germline gives CDR1 GTSNPN, CDR2 SVGIG (reference sequence). The CDR3 has 13 amino acids. V gave up 7 bases and J gave up 3 bases; unmatched junction bases: 9. The CDR3 spells CASVPRTGYEQYF. For the CDR3, the DNA is TGTGCCTCCGTCCCACGGACAGGCTACGAGCAGTACTTC.

The V and J genes are TRBV18 and TRBJ1-5; D remains unclear. Trimming left V 2 bases short and J 4 bases short, with 6 bases between. Germline CDR1 and CDR2: KGHSH and LQKENI. The CDR3 consists of 13 residues. The CDR3 region has the DNA TGTGCCAGCTCACCAGTCGGAAATCAGCCCCAGCATTTT. It translates to CASSPVGNQPQHF.

The chain has TRBV18 and TRBJ1-1, with D perhaps TRBD1 (6 bases). The CDR3 sequence is 16 residues long. Germline CDR1 KGHSH, CDR2 LQKENI. V was cut by 3 bases and J by 5 bases, with 19 bases left in between. The chain's CDR3 is CASSPPSGQSGTEAFF. The CDR3 DNA reads as TGTGCCAGCTCACCCCCCAGCGGACAGTCCGGGACTGAAGCTTTCTTT.

This clonotype was recorded many times. The chain carries TRBV4-2 and TRBJ2-7; a possible D gene is TRBD1 (8 bases). Germline-derived CDR1 and CDR2 are LGHNA and YNFKEQ. Trimming cost V 2 bases and J 7 bases, with 15 bases left between them. The CDR3 loop spans 14 amino acids. The CDR3: CASSQPGQGGEQYF. The CDR3 DNA is TGTGCCAGCAGCCAACCCGGACAGGGAGGGGAGCAGTACTTC.

The rearrangement links TRBV30 to TRBJ2-4; D gene uncertain. This CDR3 is built from 14 residues. The V gene lost 1 base and the J gene lost 0 bases, with 7 bases spanning the gap. Per germline, CDR1 GTSNPN and CDR2 SVGIG (reference sequence). The CDR3 loop is CAWSAHVAKNIQYF. The CDR3 nucleotides read TGTGCCTGGAGTGCACACGTAGCCAAAAACATTCAGTACTTC.

The rearrangement links TRBV3-1 to TRBJ1-1; no clear D gene. Trimming removed 0 bases from V and 11 bases from J, with 10 bases in between. CDR3 length equals 12 residues. The germline V gene encodes CDR1 LGHDT and CDR2 YNNKEL (reference sequence). CDR3 protein: CASSQEGSGAFF. CDR3 bases: TGTGCCAGCAGCCAAGAAGGGTCTGGGGCTTTCTTT.

This clonotype showed up just a few times. This chain connects TRBV6-1 to TRBJ1-2; weak D call: TRBD1 (5 bases). Germline lookup yields CDR1 MNHNS and CDR2 SASEGT. Trimming stripped 11 bases from V and 2 bases from J, with 15 bases between. The CDR3 length is 13 residues. CDR3 in DNA: TGTGCCGGGAGGGACCCCGGGAACTATGGCTACACCTTC. It yields the protein CAGRDPGNYGYTF.

This clonotype was seen a few times. J is TRBJ2-7 and V is TRBV6-5; possibly TRBD2 for D (5 bases). This CDR3 has 13 amino acids. Germline assignment: CDR1 MNHEY and CDR2 SVGAGI. Trimming took 5 bases from V and 3 from J, leaving 11 bases between them. The CDR3 here is CASSEDLSYEQYF. In nucleotides, the CDR3 is TGTGCCAGCAGTGAGGACTTAAGCTACGAGCAGTACTTC.

As to this clonotype: It may be a read error: a sequence one base away is much more abundant. The rearrangement uses TRBV4-1 and TRBJ2-7; D is perhaps TRBD1 or TRBD2 (6 bases each). V lost 1 base and J lost 0, with 10 bases in between. The CDR3 is 15 residues long. Looked up from germline, CDR1 is MGHRA and CDR2 is YSYEKL. CDR3 loop: CASSQGGATSYEQYF. The CDR3 DNA follows: TGCGCCAGCAGCCAAGGGGGGGCCACCTCCTACGAGCAGTACTTC.

In its sample, this clonotype was seen many times. The chain employs TRBV29-1 and TRBJ1-1; perhaps TRBD1 as D (5 bases). Deletions cut 7 bases from V and 7 bases from J, with 10 bases between. The CDR3 loop spans 10 amino acids. The germline V gene has CDR1 SQVTM and CDR2 ANQGSEA. The CDR3 region has the DNA TGCAGCGCCGGGACGGGTGAAGCTTTCTTT. Protein sequence: CSAGTGEAFF.

This clonotype was picked up many times. V is TRBV2 and J is TRBJ2-3; 8 bases match TRBD1. CDR1 and CDR2 (germline): SNHLY, FYNNEI. The CDR3 is made up of 14 amino acids. Trimming cost V 7 bases and J 6 bases; bases outside gene matches: 9. Here the CDR3 DNA reads TGTGCCAGCATCCGGACAGGGCAGCAGGATACGCAGTATTTT. This codes for CASIRTGQQDTQYF.

V is TRBV7-8 and J is TRBJ2-1; maybe TRBD2 (6 bases). The CDR3 runs 16 residues. Trimming took 7 bases from V and 4 from J, leaving 20 bases between them. Germline V gives CDR1 SGHVS, CDR2 FQNEAQ. CDR3 protein: CASNDRRDLAYNEQFF. The CDR3 DNA reads as TGTGCCAGCAACGACCGACGGGACTTGGCATACAATGAGCAGTTCTTC.